These 15 T cell receptor beta chains share one sample of origin, sequenced in a study of T cells expressing NK-cell markers. TCRdb reprocessed the 5' RACE reads; each CDR3 protein has one entry and no DNA is given. This repertoire includes a few hundred thousand distinct CDR3 sequences. Input material: blood T cells: a sorted CD56 or NKG2C T cell subset, CD4+ or CD8+ T cells, or bulk PBMC T cells (not recorded which). The receptors were sampled from a woman between 50 and 59 years old in good health.

The V and J genes are TRBV4-1 and TRBJ1-5. In germline, CDR1 is MGHRA, CDR2 YSYEKL. This CDR3 is 15 amino acids long. CDR3 loop: CASSQGGRSNQPQHF.

The gene calls are TRBV7-6 and TRBJ2-7; with no DNA, the TCRdb D assignment of TRBD2 cannot be verified. Germline CDR1 is SGHVS and CDR2 is FNYEAQ. This CDR3 spans 15 amino acids. The CDR3 region is CASRGLAGASGEQYF.

This chain uses TRBV3-1 with TRBJ2-1. CDR1 is LGHDT, CDR2 YNNKEL, per germline (reference sequence). The CDR3 contains 15 residues. Here the CDR3 reads CASSQDFVTLNEQFF.

The chain recombines TRBV20-1 with TRBJ2-3; TCRdb's D gene call, TRBD2, goes unchecked for lack of DNA. Looked up from germline, CDR1 is DFQATT and CDR2 is SNEGSKA (reference sequence). The CDR3 spans 17 residues. The CDR3 region is CSAPGLAGGGGTDTQYF.

This chain joins TRBV11-2 and TRBJ2-3. CDR1 and CDR2 from the germline V gene are SGHAT and FQNNGV. The CDR3 spans 15 residues. The CDR3 reads CASSLRALRLDTQYF.

This sequence joins TRBV6-5 and TRBJ2-3. The germline gives CDR1 MNHEY, CDR2 SVGAGI. The CDR3 covers 13 residues. The CDR3 loop is CASRPARTDTQYF.

The chain combines TRBV5-1 with TRBJ2-1; TCRdb proposes TRBD2, but this gene call is untestable without DNA. This CDR3 is 16 amino acids long. The germline CDR1 and CDR2 sequences are SGHRS and YFSETQ. CDR3 region: CASSRNGLAGGNEQFF. The full variable domain, its missing parts supplied by reference TRBV5-1 and TRBJ2-1, is KAGVTQTPRYLIKTRGQQVTLSCSPISGHRSVSWYQQTPGQGLQFLFEYFSETQRNKGNFPGRFSGRQFSNSRSEMNVSTLELGDSALYLCASSRNGLAGGNEQFFGPGTRLTVL.

The rearrangement uses TRBV27 and TRBJ1-5. The CDR3 covers 12 residues. Germline V gene sequence: CDR1 MNHEY, CDR2 SMNVEV (reference sequence). CDR3 sequence reads: CASSEVDQPQHF.

V and J are TRBV5-1 and TRBJ2-1; TCRdb reports TRBD2, a call that lacks DNA to check it against. The CDR3 loop spans 16 amino acids. Per germline, CDR1 SGHRS and CDR2 YFSETQ. The CDR3 sequence is CASTSGTLSPYNEQFF.

The chain has TRBV11-3 and TRBJ2-6; the D call from TCRdb, TRBD1, cannot be confirmed without DNA. CDR3 length equals 20 residues. Germline CDR1 SGHNT, CDR2 YENEEA. The CDR3 sequence: CASGKDRGPLGDSGANVLTF.

This rearrangement joins TRBV12-3 or TRBV12-4 to TRBJ1-5. The CDR3 sequence is 12 residues long. CDR3: CASGRGSQPQHF.

The chain uses TRBV7-8 and TRBJ2-1; TCRdb's D call of TRBD2 is untestable without DNA. The CDR3 consists of 21 residues. Germline CDR1 reads SGHVS; CDR2 reads FQNEAQ. CDR3 residues: CASSPVRTSGRAGENYNEQFF.

This chain uses TRBV11-2 with TRBJ2-1; TCRdb indicates TRBD1, and absent DNA this call remains unverified. CDR1 and CDR2 (germline): SGHAT, FQNNGV. The CDR3 is made up of 17 amino acids. CDR3 residues: CASSLVRGTDTYNEQFF.

V usage is TRBV19 and J usage is TRBJ1-5; TCRdb proposes TRBD1, but this gene call is untestable without DNA. The CDR3 contains 16 residues. Germline loops: CDR1 LNHDA, CDR2 SQIVND (reference sequence). CDR3 sequence: CATSGQRINSNQPQHF.

The chain is built from TRBV5-1 and TRBJ2-3; with no DNA, the TCRdb D assignment of TRBD1 cannot be verified. In germline, CDR1 is SGHRS, CDR2 YFSETQ. The CDR3 spans 17 residues. CDR3 sequence: CASSHDLGTGGTDTQYF.